These 24 T cell receptor beta chains were all obtained from the same sample, sequenced in a study of T-cell reconstitution after alpha-beta-depleted transplantation in children. Unique molecular identifiers tagged the TCRbeta library. MiXCR, applied by TCRdb to the PCR reads, yields one record per CDR3 protein. Counted here are 250,000 to 350,000 distinct CDR3 sequences, around 20% occurring once; the ten biggest clones make up approximately 10%. This sample comprised PBMCs, mostly from graft donor cells, obtained 180 days after TCRalphabeta/CD19-depleted stem cell transplant. The receptors here all came from a male patient younger than 18 who had a stem cell transplant for acute lymphoblastic leukemia, so the T cells may come from the graft donor.

This clonotype has ten or more counts. The chain uses TRBV5-1 and TRBJ2-2; the D gene is possibly TRBD1 (5 bases). The V gene lost 6 bases and the J gene lost 0 bases, with 18 bases spanning the gap. This CDR3 spans 17 amino acids. Germline V CDR1 and CDR2: SGHRS, YFSETQ. CDR3 protein: CASTVGTGWSNTGELFF. The CDR3 nucleotides read TGCGCCAGCACCGTAGGTACAGGCTGGTCGAACACCGGGGAGCTGTTTTTT. Looking up the rest from reference TRBV5-1 and TRBJ2-2 gives the full variable domain: KAGVTQTPRYLIKTRGQQVTLSCSPISGHRSVSWYQQTPGQGLQFLFEYFSETQRNKGNFPGRFSGRQFSNSRSEMNVSTLELGDSALYLCASTVGTGWSNTGELFFGEGSRLTVL.

This clonotype was counted ten times or more. This sequence joins TRBV11-2 and TRBJ1-5; tentative D call: TRBD1 (5 bases). The CDR3 length is 14 residues. V shed 2 bases and J shed 7 bases, with 12 bases lying between them. Germline lookup yields CDR1 SGHAT and CDR2 FQNNGV. CDR3 protein: CASSLWGVGQPQHF. CDR3 bases: TGTGCCAGCAGCTTATGGGGGGTTGGACAGCCCCAGCATTTT.

The rearrangement joins TRBV10-2 to TRBJ2-7; TRBD2 is a possible D gene (6 bases). There are 12 residues in the CDR3. V lost 9 bases and J lost 3, with 12 bases in between. The germline CDR1 and CDR2 sequences are WSHSY and SAAADI. The CDR3 DNA is TGCGCCAGTGCTAGCGAGGTCTACGAGCAGTACTTC. Translating it yields CASASEVYEQYF.

This sequence joins TRBV20-1 and TRBJ2-7, with TRBD2 matching over 10 bases. The junction had 8 bases not matched to a gene; V was cut back by 0 bases and J by 3 bases. CDR1 and CDR2 (germline): DFQATT, SNEGSKA (reference sequence). CDR3 length equals 16 residues. CDR3 residues: CSARDRRTSGYYEQYF. The CDR3 DNA is TGCAGTGCTAGAGATCGCCGGACTAGCGGATACTACGAGCAGTACTTC.

This sequence joins TRBV7-9 and TRBJ2-5, with 7 nucleotides matching TRBD2. CDR1 is SEHNR, CDR2 FQNEAQ, per germline (reference sequence). The CDR3 length is 16 residues. V shed 1 base, J shed 1 base, and the junction held 6 bases outside the gene matches. The CDR3 loop reads CASSLGTSASQETQYF. The CDR3 DNA reads as TGTGCCAGCAGCTTAGGTACTAGCGCCTCCCAAGAGACCCAGTACTTC.

This clonotype has just a few counts. This rearrangement joins TRBV4-1 to TRBJ2-7; D unresolved. The germline V and J ends were trimmed by 1 base and 0 bases, with 10 bases remaining between them. The CDR3 covers 15 residues. Looked up from germline, CDR1 is MGHRA and CDR2 is YSYEKL. CDR3 protein: CASSQAAEFSYEQYF. The CDR3 DNA is TGCGCCAGCAGCCAAGCGGCTGAGTTCTCCTACGAGCAGTACTTC.

The sample holds a few counts of this clonotype. V gene TRBV20-1 combines with J gene TRBJ2-7; 10 nucleotides align to TRBD1. This CDR3 has 14 amino acids. Looked up from germline, CDR1 is DFQATT and CDR2 is SNEGSKA (reference sequence). V shed 2 bases and J 6 bases; nucleotides not matched to a gene: 7. CDR3 sequence reads: CSARSPGTGVEQYF. CDR3 in DNA: TGCAGTGCTAGAAGCCCCGGGACAGGGGTCGAGCAGTACTTC.

The chain carries TRBV6-2 or TRBV6-3 and TRBJ1-4, with 9 bases aligning to TRBD1. Germline-derived CDR1 and CDR2 are MNHEY and SVGEGT. This CDR3 has 22 residues. Germline trimming cut 0 bases from V and 0 bases from J; bases unmatched to any gene: 17. The CDR3 DNA follows: TGTGCCAGCAGTTACTCAAGGACAGGGGCAAATATCCCTCTTGCAACTAATGAAAAACTGTTTTTT. It encodes CASSYSRTGANIPLATNEKLFF.

This clonotype was picked up a small number of times. The chain has TRBV5-1 and TRBJ2-3; 8 bases align to TRBD2. V was clipped by 6 bases and J by 6 bases; unmatched bases: 18. CDR1 SGHRS and CDR2 YFSETQ come from the germline V gene. The CDR3 loop spans 17 amino acids. CDR3 protein: CASNIGLALGGGDTQYF. The CDR3 DNA reads TGCGCCAGCAACATCGGACTAGCCCTAGGCGGAGGGGATACGCAGTATTTT.

DNA for the CDR3: TGTGCCAGCAGCCTTACCCCCTCGGGGAAGGCTGAGCAGTTCTTC. Its translation: CASSLTPSGKAEQFF. This chain links TRBV27 with TRBJ2-1; D may be TRBD2 (5 bases). The V end was cut by 6 bases, the J end by 9 bases, with 21 bases between. The CDR3 extends over 15 amino acids. Germline CDR1 MNHEY, CDR2 SMNVEV (reference sequence).

This rearrangement joins TRBV7-3 to TRBJ2-5; D remains unclear. Germline V lookup: CDR1 SGHTA, CDR2 FQGTGA. The CDR3 covers 15 residues. V gave up 0 bases and J gave up 4 bases, with 12 bases separating them. CDR3 loop: CASSLTAASPETQYF. The DNA for the CDR3 is TGTGCCAGCAGCTTAACGGCGGCTTCTCCAGAGACCCAGTACTTC.

The CDR3 DNA reads TGTGCCAGCAGTAGGACTTACTACGAGCAGTACTTC. The encoded protein is CASSRTYYEQYF. The chain joins TRBV12-3 or TRBV12-4 to TRBJ2-7; the D gene is possibly TRBD2 (5 bases). The CDR3 extends over 12 amino acids. Trimming cost V 5 bases and J 3 bases, with 8 bases left between them.

Only a few counts were recorded for this clonotype. The V gene is TRBV10-3, the J gene TRBJ2-3, with 9 bases lining up with TRBD2. Germline V gives CDR1 ENHRY, CDR2 SYGVKD. The CDR3 extends over 16 amino acids. V was clipped by 10 bases and J by 1 base; unmatched bases: 12. The CDR3 loop is CATDEGLAGRTDTQYF. The CDR3, as DNA: TGTGCCACCGACGAGGGTCTAGCGGGACGCACAGATACGCAGTATTTT.

This clonotype has a handful of counts. V is TRBV11-2 and J is TRBJ1-6; no firm D call. With 0 bases removed from V and 7 bases from J, the gap between germline ends came to 4 bases. The germline gives CDR1 SGHAT, CDR2 FQNNGV. The CDR3 is made up of 13 amino acids. The CDR3, as DNA: TGTGCCAGCAGCTTAGACCGGAATTCACCCCTCCACTTT. This gives the protein CASSLDRNSPLHF.

This clonotype appeared once. The chain couples TRBV20-1 to TRBJ1-1; no reliable D call. Trimming stripped 0 bases from V and 2 bases from J, with 16 bases between. This CDR3 has 16 amino acids. Germline V gene lookup returns CDR1 DFQATT and CDR2 SNEGSKA (reference sequence). CDR3 in amino acids: CSARDRLGPLNTEAFF. CDR3 in DNA: TGCAGTGCTAGAGATCGGTTAGGGCCGTTAAACACTGAAGCTTTCTTT.

J is TRBJ2-5 and V is TRBV7-3, with a possible D match to TRBD1 (5 bases). Germline V gene lookup returns CDR1 SGHTA and CDR2 FQGTGA. The CDR3 totals 16 residues. V was cut by 2 bases and J by 3 bases, with 16 bases left in between. Here the CDR3 reads CASSLGTGPAEETQYF. The DNA of the CDR3 is TGTGCCAGCAGCTTAGGAACAGGCCCCGCGGAAGAGACCCAGTACTTC.

V is TRBV3-1 and J is TRBJ1-6; 7 bases are shared with TRBD1. Germline V lookup: CDR1 LGHDT, CDR2 YNNKEL (reference sequence). The CDR3 sequence is 15 residues long. J lost 11 bases, V lost 5 bases, and 12 bases had no gene match. The CDR3 sequence is CASSFDRAHGAPLHF. CDR3 sequence (DNA): TGTGCCAGCAGCTTCGACAGGGCCCACGGGGCACCCCTCCACTTT.

This clonotype showed up just a few times. The chain links TRBV5-1 to TRBJ1-4, with 10 bases lining up with TRBD1. CDR1 and CDR2 from the germline V gene are SGHRS and YFSETQ. CDR3 size: 14 residues. V was pared by 3 bases and J by 4 bases, with 0 bases of the junction left unmatched. CDR3 loop: CASSWDRGNEKLFF. The CDR3 bases are TGCGCCAGCAGCTGGGACAGGGGTAATGAAAAACTGTTTTTT. The full variable domain, with the rest looked up from reference TRBV5-1 and TRBJ1-4, is KAGVTQTPRYLIKTRGQQVTLSCSPISGHRSVSWYQQTPGQGLQFLFEYFSETQRNKGNFPGRFSGRQFSNSRSEMNVSTLELGDSALYLCASSWDRGNEKLFFGSGTQLSVL.

CDR3 sequence reads: CASKGGPDQETQYF. DNA of the CDR3: TGTGCCAGCAAGGGCGGGCCAGATCAAGAGACCCAGTACTTC. The chain uses TRBV5-6 and TRBJ2-5, with D possibly being TRBD2 (5 bases). The germline V gene encodes CDR1 SGHDT and CDR2 YYEEEE. Trimming removed 6 bases at V and 2 bases at J, with 14 bases between. The CDR3 covers 14 residues.

The chain carries TRBV20-1 and TRBJ2-3, with a weak D call TRBD2 (6 bases). Germline V CDR1 and CDR2: DFQATT, SNEGSKA (reference sequence). This CDR3 has 14 residues. V lost 1 base and J 5 bases, leaving 13 bases between the germline ends. The DNA of the CDR3 is TGCAGTGCTAGAGCTGCGGGAAGGGAAGATACGCAGTATTTT. It codes for CSARAAGREDTQYF.

In its sample, this clonotype was seen a few times. The rearrangement links TRBV4-2 to TRBJ2-7, with TRBD2 as a possible D gene (6 bases). The CDR3 runs to 16 residues. Per the germline V gene, CDR1 is LGHNA and CDR2 is YNFKEQ. V was trimmed by 3 bases and J by 4 bases, leaving 19 bases between them. The CDR3 region is CASSHPRLGAEYEQYF. The CDR3 DNA is TGTGCCAGCAGCCATCCCCGACTAGGAGCCGAGTACGAGCAGTACTTC.

CDR3 nucleotides: TGCGCCAGCAGCTTGTCGGGACTAGCGTTTGAGCAGTACTTC. It is translated as CASSLSGLAFEQYF. The rearrangement joins TRBV5-1 to TRBJ2-7; 10 bases map to TRBD2. The length of the CDR3 is 14 residues. J lost 7 bases, V lost 1 base, and 5 bases had no gene match. CDR1 is SGHRS, CDR2 YFSETQ, per germline.

There are a few counts of this clonotype. In nucleotides, the CDR3 is TGTGCCAGCAGCTTAGGAGTCTTGAGAAACACTGAAGCTTTCTTT. Its protein product is CASSLGVLRNTEAFF. This chain links TRBV7-3 with TRBJ1-1; D call uncertain. Germline V gene sequence: CDR1 SGHTA, CDR2 FQGTGA. The V and J ends lost 2 bases and 2 bases respectively, with 12 bases between them. The CDR3 runs 15 residues.

Details on this clonotype: At one end, the junction sequence differs from germline, possibly due to a read error. The chain joins TRBV11-2 to TRBJ2-2; 7 bases line up with TRBD2. This CDR3 has 15 amino acids. Germline V gives CDR1 SGHAT, CDR2 FQNNGV. This chain's CDR3 is CATSGRETNTGELFF. DNA of the CDR3: TGTGCCACCAGCGGGCGGGAGACAAACACCGGGGAGCTGTTTTTT.